These 32 T cell receptor beta chains share one sample of origin, sequenced in a study of shared clonotypes between healthy human individuals. TCRdb's table, derived via immunoSEQ multiplex PCR, lists solely in-frame clones and lacks some. The sample contains 1,500,000 or so clones, around 97% of which appear only once. The sequenced sample was naive CD4+ T cells sorted from blood. Subset in this sample: CD45RA+ positively selected. These receptors came from a man aged 30 to 45 in good health.

This sequence joins TRBV7-2 and TRBJ2-6; D is possibly TRBD2 (5 bases). The length of the CDR3 is 16 residues. Germline V gives CDR1 SGHTA, CDR2 FQGNSA. The V end lost 2 bases, the J end lost 0 bases, and 8 bases lay between the germline ends. CDR3 in DNA: TGTGCCAGCAGCTTAAGGGCGGGCTCTGGGGCCAACGTCCTGACTTTC. Its translation is CASSLRAGSGANVLTF.

The V and J genes are TRBV6-1 and TRBJ1-5; the D is unclear. The CDR3 length is 14 residues. CDR1 is MNHNS and CDR2 is SASEGT in the germline V gene. V was clipped by 5 bases and J by 6 bases, with 14 bases between them. The CDR3 is CASSSGLESQPQHF. In DNA, the CDR3 is TGTGCCAGCAGTTCCGGGTTAGAATCTCAGCCCCAGCATTTT.

The rearrangement uses TRBV15 and TRBJ2-3, with D perhaps TRBD2 (6 bases). Germline CDR1 and CDR2: LNHNV and YYDKDF (reference sequence). V lost 0 bases and J 5 bases, leaving 15 bases between the germline ends. There are 16 residues in the CDR3. CDR3 coding DNA: TGTGCCACCAGCAGAGATCCGGGAGCAAAGGTAGATACGCAGTATTTT. Translation: CATSRDPGAKVDTQYF.

The chain has TRBV5-5 and TRBJ2-5, with D perhaps TRBD1 (5 bases). The ends were cut back, 0 bases at V and 5 bases at J, with 8 bases in the middle. The CDR3 sequence is 13 residues long. Germline CDR1 is SGHKS and CDR2 is YYEKEE (reference sequence). The CDR3: CASSLGRVETQYF. The CDR3 region has the DNA TGTGCCAGCAGCTTGGGCAGGGTTGAGACCCAGTACTTC. Filled out from reference TRBV5-5 and TRBJ2-5, the complete variable domain reads DAGVTQSPTHLIKTRGQQVTLRCSPISGHKSVSWYQQVLGQGPQFIFQYYEKEERGRGNFPDRFSARQFPNYSSELNVNALLLGDSALYLCASSLGRVETQYFGPGTRLLVL.

CDR3 region: CASSRRQDYSNQPQHF. The CDR3 nucleotides are TGTGCCAGTAGTAGGCGTCAGGATTATAGCAATCAGCCCCAGCATTTT. The chain recombines TRBV19 with TRBJ1-5; D is unclear. The ends were cut back, 4 bases at V and 0 bases at J, with 13 bases in the middle. The V gene's germline CDR1 is LNHDA and CDR2 SQIVND (reference sequence). The CDR3 consists of 16 residues.

In its sample, this clone was seen once. The chain employs TRBV5-6 and TRBJ1-2, with D perhaps TRBD1 (5 bases). The V and J ends lost 4 bases and 3 bases respectively, with 10 bases between them. The CDR3 covers 13 residues. The germline V gene encodes CDR1 SGHDT and CDR2 YYEEEE. The CDR3 bases are TGTGCCAGCAGCCCCGACAGAGACTATGGCTACACCTTC. Encoded protein: CASSPDRDYGYTF.

The chain combines TRBV7-8 with TRBJ1-3, with TRBD1 matching over 8 bases. The germline V gene encodes CDR1 SGHVS and CDR2 FQNEAQ. The CDR3 covers 17 residues. The junction had 11 bases not matched to a gene; V was cut back by 5 bases and J by 2 bases. CDR3 coding DNA: TGTGCCAGCAGCCCGAATCTTGGACAGGGACCTGGAAACACCATATATTTT. This codes for CASSPNLGQGPGNTIYF.

V usage is TRBV29-1 and J usage is TRBJ2-7; 8 nucleotides match TRBD2. Germline V gene lookup returns CDR1 SQVTM and CDR2 ANQGSEA. After removal of 4 bases from V and 4 bases from J, the junction contained 6 bases not matched to a gene. This CDR3 has 13 amino acids. This CDR3 is CSVGSGSFYEQYF. Written as DNA, the CDR3 is TGCAGCGTTGGAAGCGGGAGTTTTTACGAGCAGTACTTC.

Worth noting for this clone: Other DNA variants within this sample encode the same CDR3. This chain joins TRBV7-8 and TRBJ1-5; D is ambiguous. This CDR3 has 14 amino acids. Trimming pared 1 base from V and 4 bases from J, leaving 8 bases between. Germline V gives CDR1 SGHVS, CDR2 FQNEAQ. The CDR3 coding sequence is TGTGCCAGCAGCTTAGTCGGCAATAATCAGCCCCAGCATTTT. Amino acid sequence: CASSLVGNNQPQHF.

Here the CDR3 reads CASSLAGLAGGYNEQFF. As DNA, the CDR3 is TGTGCCAGCAGCTTGGCCGGACTAGCGGGAGGTTACAATGAGCAGTTCTTC. V usage is TRBV5-4 and J usage is TRBJ2-1, with 14 bases aligning to TRBD2. The germline CDR1 and CDR2 sequences are SGHNT and YYREEE (reference sequence). The CDR3 is 17 residues long. The junction had 3 bases not matched to a gene; V was cut back by 0 bases and J by 4 bases.

As for this clone: Without the conserved terminal phenylalanine or tryptophan, this CDR3 likely stems from a read error. Here the CDR3 DNA reads TGCGCCAGCAGCCCCCTTGAGTTCATGAACACTGAAGCTTTCCTT. Translated, it gives CASSPLEFMNTEAFL. The rearrangement joins TRBV5-1 to TRBJ1-1; no clear D gene. V gave up 4 bases and J gave up 0 bases, with 13 bases separating them. Germline CDR1 and CDR2: SGHRS and YFSETQ. The CDR3 is 15 residues long.

This clone occurred once. V and J are TRBV6-5 and TRBJ2-5; possible D gene TRBD2, 6 bases. V lost 4 bases and J lost 5, with 14 bases in between. The CDR3 covers 14 residues. Per germline, CDR1 MNHEY and CDR2 SVGAGI. The CDR3 loop reads CASSSGRSGETQYF. CDR3 bases: TGTGCCAGCAGTTCAGGGCGGAGCGGGGAGACCCAGTACTTC.

V and J are TRBV6-1 and TRBJ2-2, with 9 bases fitting TRBD1. Germline V lookup: CDR1 MNHNS, CDR2 SASEGT. V lost 1 base to trimming and J lost 0 bases; unmatched junction nucleotides: 0. The CDR3 has 16 amino acids. The CDR3 loop reads CASSEGQGANTGELFF. Written as DNA, the CDR3 is TGTGCCAGCAGTGAAGGACAGGGGGCGAACACCGGGGAGCTGTTTTTT.

The chain recombines TRBV7-3 with TRBJ2-5; no definite D call. CDR3 length: 15 residues. Trimming cost V 0 bases and J 0 bases, with 8 bases left between them. CDR1 is SGHTA, CDR2 FQGTGA, per germline. CDR3 in amino acids: CASSLTGTYQETQYF. In DNA form, the CDR3 reads TGTGCCAGCAGCTTAACCGGCACGTACCAAGAGACCCAGTACTTC.

The V call is TRBV29-1, the J call TRBJ2-7; TRBD2 might be the D (5 bases). Germline-derived CDR1 and CDR2 are SQVTM and ANQGSEA. The CDR3 totals 13 residues. V was cut by 4 bases and J by 9 bases, with 19 bases left in between. CDR3 sequence (DNA): TGCAGCGTTGGCGCCAGAGGGCTGGTAGGGCAGTACTTC. Amino acids: CSVGARGLVGQYF.

This clone was counted a few times. The chain links TRBV6-5 to TRBJ1-3; TRBD1 might be the D (5 bases). This CDR3 has 12 amino acids. Trimming left V 8 bases short and J 2 bases short, with 7 bases between. The germline CDR1 and CDR2 sequences are MNHEY and SVGAGI. This CDR3 is CASLDTGNTIYF. CDR3 bases: TGTGCCAGCCTGGACACTGGAAACACCATATATTTT.

The chain couples TRBV28 to TRBJ2-7; TRBD1 matches at 12 bases. The CDR3 has 16 residues. Germline V lookup: CDR1 MDHEN, CDR2 SYDVKM. V shed 6 bases, J shed 4 bases, and the junction held 10 bases outside the gene matches. The CDR3 here is CASSPQPGQGAYEQYF. The CDR3 bases are TGTGCCAGCAGCCCTCAGCCGGGACAGGGGGCTTACGAGCAGTACTTC.

In its sample, this clone was seen once. The chain is built from TRBV7-9 and TRBJ1-2; possible D gene TRBD1, 6 bases. Germline V CDR1 and CDR2: SEHNR, FQNEAQ (reference sequence). V lost 5 bases and J lost 3, with 16 bases in between. The CDR3 spans 15 residues. The CDR3 loop is CASSPGTFEDYGYTF. Here the CDR3 DNA reads TGTGCCAGCAGCCCCGGGACATTTGAAGACTATGGCTACACCTTC.

The chain employs TRBV18 and TRBJ2-7, with D possibly being TRBD1 or TRBD2 (5 bases each). V lost 6 bases and J lost 0, with 12 bases in between. This CDR3 comprises 14 residues. CDR1 is KGHSH, CDR2 LQKENI, per germline. CDR3 nucleotide sequence: TGTGCCAGCTCCACGGGACGGGACTCCTACGAGCAGTACTTC. This codes for CASSTGRDSYEQYF.

The CDR3 sequence: CAMGQGRIVNTYEQYF. CDR3 sequence (DNA): TGTGCCATGGGACAGGGGAGGATCGTGAACACCTACGAGCAGTACTTC. V is TRBV27 and J is TRBJ2-7, with 10 bases matching TRBD1. The germline gives CDR1 MNHEY, CDR2 SMNVEV (reference sequence). The CDR3 is 16 residues long. The J segment lost 2 bases and the V segment lost 10 bases, leaving 14 bases of the junction unmatched.

The chain employs TRBV28 and TRBJ1-2; the match to TRBD1 covers 9 bases. Per the germline V gene, CDR1 is MDHEN and CDR2 is SYDVKM. CDR3 length: 15 amino acids. J gave up 2 bases and V 6 bases, and 7 bases lay outside the gene matches. CDR3 DNA: TGTGCCAGCAGAACGGGACAGGGCCAAAACTATGGCTACACCTTC. Protein: CASRTGQGQNYGYTF.

This chain uses TRBV7-8 with TRBJ2-7; 7 positions match TRBD1. With 3 bases clipped from V and 1 base from J, the junction kept 9 bases outside the gene matches. Germline lookup yields CDR1 SGHVS and CDR2 FQNEAQ. The CDR3 contains 16 residues. In DNA, the CDR3 is TGTGCCAGCAGCTTTTTCCCCCGGGGACAGTCCTACGAGCAGTACTTC. Translated: CASSFFPRGQSYEQYF.

This chain joins TRBV7-9 and TRBJ1-5; D gene unclear. Germline-derived CDR1 and CDR2 are SEHNR and FQNEAQ (reference sequence). The CDR3 has 17 amino acids. Deletions cut 4 bases from V and 4 bases from J, with 20 bases between. CDR3 DNA: TGTGCCAGCAGCTCGTCAGAGGGTTCCGATTTGAATCAGCCCCAGCATTTT. It translates to CASSSSEGSDLNQPQHF.

CDR3 sequence reads: CASSPTLQGGGYTF. CDR3 nucleotide sequence: TGTGCCAGCAGCCCTACACTTCAAGGGGGTGGCTACACCTTC. The chain couples TRBV7-2 to TRBJ1-2; TRBD1 might be the D (6 bases). In germline, CDR1 is SGHTA, CDR2 FQGNSA. The CDR3 consists of 14 residues. Trimming removed 5 bases from V and 7 bases from J, with 17 bases in between.

This chain uses TRBV6-5 with TRBJ2-2; the D gene is possibly TRBD1 (6 bases). Germline assignment: CDR1 MNHEY and CDR2 SVGAGI. Trimming took 6 bases from V and 5 from J, leaving 16 bases between them. The length of the CDR3 is 15 residues. CDR3 region: CASRRVQGKTGELFF. Written as DNA, the CDR3 is TGTGCCAGCAGGAGGGTACAGGGCAAGACCGGGGAGCTGTTTTTT.

The V gene is TRBV10-3, the J gene TRBJ2-3; the match to TRBD2 covers 8 bases. Trimming at V came to 1 base and at J to 3 bases, leaving 3 bases not matched to a gene. This CDR3 comprises 15 residues. CDR1 ENHRY and CDR2 SYGVKD come from the germline V gene. The CDR3 loop reads CAISEYSGITDTQYF. The CDR3 coding sequence is TGTGCCATCAGTGAGTATAGCGGGATTACAGATACGCAGTATTTT.

This clone appeared once. This chain joins TRBV27 and TRBJ2-5, with D unresolved. This CDR3 is built from 15 residues. From germline, CDR1 is MNHEY and CDR2 SMNVEV (reference sequence). Trimming cost V 1 base and J 0 bases, with 9 bases left between them. The CDR3 nucleotides read TGTGCCAGCAGTTTATATGAGGCAGACCAAGAGACCCAGTACTTC. Its translation: CASSLYEADQETQYF.

The chain recombines TRBV19 with TRBJ2-4; D might be TRBD1 (5 bases). Germline values: CDR1 LNHDA, CDR2 SQIVND (reference sequence). This CDR3 is 16 amino acids long. Deletions cut 7 bases from V and 2 bases from J, with 18 bases between. In nucleotides, the CDR3 is TGTGCCAGTAACAAAGGGGCAGGGTTGACCAAAAACATTCAGTACTTC. It yields the protein CASNKGAGLTKNIQYF.

This chain links TRBV5-1 with TRBJ2-6; D perhaps matches TRBD1 (7 bases). The CDR3 length is 13 residues. The germline V and J ends were trimmed by 7 bases and 3 bases, with 8 bases remaining between them. In germline, CDR1 is SGHRS, CDR2 YFSETQ. The CDR3 DNA reads TGCGCCAGCCAGGGGGGTGGGGCCAACGTCCTGACTTTC. It encodes CASQGGGANVLTF.

The chain links TRBV6-6 to TRBJ1-2; 8 nucleotides align to TRBD1. V trimming: 2 bases; J trimming: 6 bases; junction bases outside the gene matches: 5. The germline gives CDR1 MNHNY, CDR2 SVGAGI (reference sequence). The CDR3 contains 14 residues. CDR3 residues: CASSYLDRGDGYTF. The DNA of the CDR3 is TGTGCCAGCAGTTACCTTGACAGGGGAGATGGCTACACCTTC.

The rearrangement uses TRBV6-6 and TRBJ2-1, with D uncertain. Germline V gene sequence: CDR1 MNHNY, CDR2 SVGAGI (reference sequence). CDR3 length: 11 residues. Deletions cut 7 bases from V and 5 bases from J, with 6 bases between. CDR3: CASILNNEQFF. The CDR3, as DNA: TGTGCCAGCATCCTGAACAATGAGCAGTTCTTC.

This chain uses TRBV28 with TRBJ2-1, with a tentative D call TRBD2 (5 bases). V dropped 1 base and J dropped 1 base, with 8 bases sitting between them. Per germline, CDR1 MDHEN and CDR2 SYDVKM. CDR3 length equals 15 residues. CDR3 nucleotide sequence: TGTGCCAGCAGTTTATTTAGCGTGTCCTACAATGAGCAGTTCTTC. Translation gives CASSLFSVSYNEQFF.